Below, 21 T cell receptor beta chains from the same sample are listed, as sequenced in a study of cytomegalovirus exposure and HLA in healthy donors. Method: immunoSEQ multiplex PCR; TCRdb's copy keeps in-frame clones and lacks some. The repertoire holds some 120,000 clones, with about nine tenths as singletons. Sequenced input: PBMCs. The receptors were gathered from a woman aged 18-35 years in good health and CMV-seronegative.

The V gene is TRBV7-9, the J gene TRBJ2-7, with D maybe TRBD2 (6 bases). Trimming removed 5 bases at V and 0 bases at J, with 17 bases between. Germline values: CDR1 SEHNR, CDR2 FQNEAQ (reference sequence). The CDR3 has 16 amino acids. CDR3 bases: TGTGCCAGCAGCCTCGGAGGGGCAGGGAACTCCTACGAGCAGTACTTC. Translation: CASSLGGAGNSYEQYF.

This chain links TRBV5-1 with TRBJ2-3; 7 bases are shared with TRBD2. The CDR3 has 14 residues. Looked up from germline, CDR1 is SGHRS and CDR2 is YFSETQ. The junction had 5 bases not matched to a gene; V was cut back by 7 bases and J by 0 bases. CDR3 bases: TGCGCCAGCCTCCTAGCGGAAAGCACAGATACGCAGTATTTT. Translated, it gives CASLLAESTDTQYF. Full variable domain (rest looked up from reference TRBV5-1 and TRBJ2-3): KAGVTQTPRYLIKTRGQQVTLSCSPISGHRSVSWYQQTPGQGLQFLFEYFSETQRNKGNFPGRFSGRQFSNSRSEMNVSTLELGDSALYLCASLLAESTDTQYFGPGTRLTVL.

The rearrangement uses TRBV5-6 and TRBJ2-1; TRBD2 aligns across 13 bases. Trimming at V came to 0 bases and at J to 9 bases, leaving 0 bases not matched to a gene. In germline, CDR1 is SGHDT, CDR2 YYEEEE. The CDR3 loop spans 14 amino acids. This CDR3 is CASSLGLAGGEQFF. The DNA for the CDR3 is TGTGCCAGCAGCTTGGGACTAGCGGGAGGTGAGCAGTTCTTC.

This chain joins TRBV11-2 and TRBJ2-7; the match to TRBD2 covers 13 bases. V shed 6 bases, J shed 6 bases, and the junction held 8 bases outside the gene matches. Germline assignment: CDR1 SGHAT and CDR2 FQNNGV. CDR3 length: 15 residues. Here the CDR3 reads CASSSTGLAGIEQYF. In DNA form, the CDR3 reads TGTGCCAGCAGTTCAACGGGACTAGCGGGAATCGAGCAGTACTTC.

The count of this clone is one. The chain uses TRBV10-3 and TRBJ2-5; tentatively, D is TRBD1 (5 bases). The V gene's germline CDR1 is ENHRY and CDR2 SYGVKD. This CDR3 contains 15 residues. V was clipped by 0 bases and J by 1 base, with 9 bases between them. Written as DNA, the CDR3 is TGTGCCATCAGTGAGTCGATCGACAGCCAAGAGACCCAGTACTTC. As protein: CAISESIDSQETQYF.

As regards this clone: Other DNA sequences from this sample encode an identical CDR3 as well. The CDR3 nucleotides read TGTGCCAGCATTAGACTAGCGGGGGGAAATGAGCAGTTCTTC. It translates to CASIRLAGGNEQFF. The J gene is TRBJ2-1, the V gene TRBV2; 13 nucleotides line up with TRBD2. The V segment lost 7 bases and the J segment 7 bases; nucleotides outside the gene matches: 4. Germline values: CDR1 SNHLY, CDR2 FYNNEI. The CDR3 sequence is 14 residues long.

The rearrangement joins TRBV11-2 to TRBJ1-1; 7 bases line up with TRBD1. CDR3 length equals 14 residues. V lost 5 bases, J lost 3 bases, and 6 bases stayed unmatched. From germline, CDR1 is SGHAT and CDR2 FQNNGV. The CDR3 reads CASSPGQTYTEAFF. In DNA form, the CDR3 reads TGTGCCAGCAGCCCGGGACAGACCTACACTGAAGCTTTCTTT.

The V gene is TRBV7-9, the J gene TRBJ2-3, with 15 bases matching TRBD2. Germline CDR1 reads SEHNR; CDR2 reads FQNEAQ (reference sequence). The trim removed 5 bases at V and 6 bases at J, leaving 3 bases unmatched. The CDR3 contains 15 residues. The CDR3 DNA is TGTGCCAGCAGCCGGGGGACTAGCGGGAGGGATACGCAGTATTTT. Its translation is CASSRGTSGRDTQYF.

V gene TRBV12-5 combines with J gene TRBJ2-7; D is perhaps TRBD2 (6 bases). CDR3 length equals 15 residues. Trimming shortened V by 0 bases and J by 2 bases, and 11 bases separated the two germline ends. Germline values: CDR1 LGHNT, CDR2 FRNRAP. The CDR3 DNA sequence: TGTGCTAGTGGTTTGGTCCTTGGGAGGCCCTACGAGCAGTACTTC. Its protein product is CASGLVLGRPYEQYF.

This clone was counted between two and nine times. The chain employs TRBV5-4 and TRBJ2-7; 9 bases align to TRBD2. CDR3 length: 16 residues. V lost 0 bases and J lost 2; bases outside the gene matches: 6. In germline, CDR1 is SGHNT, CDR2 YYREEE (reference sequence). CDR3 nucleotides: TGTGCCAGCAGCTTGGCCGGTCTAGCGGGGACCTACGAGCAGTACTTC. Protein product: CASSLAGLAGTYEQYF.

The table lists this clone with a few counts. This rearrangement joins TRBV19 to TRBJ1-1; D is perhaps TRBD1 (5 bases). The CDR3 loop spans 14 amino acids. The germline CDR1 and CDR2 sequences are LNHDA and SQIVND (reference sequence). The ends were cut back, 4 bases at V and 1 base at J, with 10 bases in the middle. The CDR3 protein is CASSTQGGNTEAFF. CDR3 DNA sequence: TGTGCCAGTAGTACTCAGGGCGGGAACACTGAAGCTTTCTTT.

This clone is a singleton in its sample. The chain carries TRBV7-9 and TRBJ1-1; perhaps TRBD1 as D (5 bases). Germline V gene data show CDR1 as SEHNR and CDR2 as FQNEAQ (reference sequence). CDR3 length: 13 residues. The germline V and J ends were trimmed by 7 bases and 0 bases, with 9 bases remaining between them. The CDR3 region has the DNA TGTGCCAGCACCCGGGACTTGAACACTGAAGCTTTCTTT. The encoded protein is CASTRDLNTEAFF.

The V gene is TRBV7-8, the J gene TRBJ2-7; 9 bases line up with TRBD2. Germline values: CDR1 SGHVS, CDR2 FQNEAQ. Trimming took 1 base from V and 2 from J; bases not matched to a gene: 3. The CDR3 consists of 15 residues. The DNA for the CDR3 is TGTGCCAGCAGCTTAGGTGGCGGGAGGGCCTACGAGCAGTACTTC. It yields the protein CASSLGGGRAYEQYF. Complete variable domain (other parts from reference TRBV7-8 and TRBJ2-7): GAGVSQSPRYKVAKRGQDVALRCDPISGHVSLFWYQQALGQGPEFLTYFQNEAQLDKSGLPSDRFFAERPEGSVSTLKIQRTQQEDSAVYLCASSLGGGRAYEQYFGPGTRLTVT.

The chain is built from TRBV29-1 and TRBJ2-1; perhaps TRBD2 as D (5 bases). CDR3 length: 15 residues. Germline CDR1 SQVTM, CDR2 ANQGSEA. Trimming took off 0 bases at V and 5 bases at J, with 14 bases between the two ends. The CDR3 coding sequence is TGCAGCGTTGAAGATCGGTTAGCGTGGGACAATGAGCAGTTCTTC. Its translation is CSVEDRLAWDNEQFF.

This clone was seen once. The chain links TRBV5-3 to TRBJ2-1, with TRBD2 identical over 11 bases. TRBV5-3 is designated an ORF whose function remains uncertain. The CDR3 is 18 amino acids. V lost 0 bases, J lost 4 bases, and 9 bases stayed unmatched. CDR3 in amino acids: CARSLGASGRNRYNEQFF. CDR3 in DNA: TGTGCCAGAAGCTTGGGGGCTAGCGGGAGGAATCGTTACAATGAGCAGTTCTTC.

V is TRBV28 and J is TRBJ2-7; tentative D call: TRBD2 (5 bases). Germline V CDR1 and CDR2: MDHEN, SYDVKM. CDR3 length: 15 residues. V gave up 6 bases and J gave up 0 bases, with 15 bases separating them. CDR3 amino acids: CASSLGAANSYEQYF. The CDR3 DNA reads as TGTGCCAGCAGCCTAGGAGCGGCGAACTCCTACGAGCAGTACTTC.

The rearrangement uses TRBV4-2 and TRBJ2-3; 13 bases map to TRBD2. Unmatched junction bases numbered 5, after V lost 0 bases and J lost 2 bases. Germline values: CDR1 LGHNA, CDR2 YNFKEQ. The CDR3 is made up of 18 amino acids. CDR3 DNA sequence: TGTGCCAGCAGCCAAGATAAGGGACTAGCGGGGTTCACAGATACGCAGTATTTT. Its protein product is CASSQDKGLAGFTDTQYF.

V is TRBV7-9 and J is TRBJ2-7, with D possibly TRBD1 on 5 matching bases. Germline V gene data show CDR1 as SEHNR and CDR2 as FQNEAQ (reference sequence). Trimming pared 3 bases from V and 0 bases from J, leaving 9 bases between. The CDR3 is 14 residues long. This chain's CDR3 is CASSFDSYSYEQYF. CDR3 in DNA: TGTGCCAGCAGCTTCGACAGCTACTCCTACGAGCAGTACTTC. The full variable domain, rest sourced from reference TRBV7-9 and TRBJ2-7, is DTGVSQNPRHKITKRGQNVTFRCDPISEHNRLYWYRQTLGQGPEFLTYFQNEAQLEKSRLLSDRFSAERPKGSFSTLEIQRTEQGDSAMYLCASSFDSYSYEQYFGPGTRLTVT.

The chain joins TRBV30 to TRBJ1-1, with 9 bases that match TRBD1. This CDR3 is built from 17 residues. Per germline, CDR1 GTSNPN and CDR2 SVGIG (reference sequence). V lost 5 bases to trimming and J lost 1 base; unmatched junction nucleotides: 14. The CDR3, as DNA: TGTGCCTGGGCCGACGGATGGACAGGGGAGAGGAACACTGAAGCTTTCTTT. Translated: CAWADGWTGERNTEAFF.

This sequence joins TRBV5-6 and TRBJ1-5, with a possible D match to TRBD1 (5 bases). V was clipped by 5 bases and J by 7 bases, with 10 bases between them. Germline CDR1 and CDR2: SGHDT and YYEEEE. This CDR3 is built from 12 residues. The CDR3 DNA sequence: TGTGCCAGCAGTTCAGGGCTGCAGCCCCAGCATTTT. Protein: CASSSGLQPQHF.

This rearrangement joins TRBV29-1 to TRBJ2-5; TRBD2 matches at 11 bases. Germline CDR1 reads SQVTM; CDR2 reads ANQGSEA. V was pared by 6 bases and J by 3 bases, with 3 bases of the junction left unmatched. The CDR3 is 13 residues long. The CDR3 DNA follows: TGCAGCGTGGTGGGACTAGCGGAAGAGACCCAGTACTTC. Its translation is CSVVGLAEETQYF.